This T cell receptor beta chain was documented in a study of lymphopenia after photon versus proton radiotherapy. The study, taken as a whole, reports: Better survival with proton therapy was suggested as possible, not demonstrated. Post-nadir TCR diversity decline inversely tracked overall survival among those who died. After lymphocyte nadir, photon-treated repertoires showed oligoclonal expansion, especially CD8+ Temra. Relative stability marked proton patients; photon patients lost diversity and naive cells.

The count of this clone is one. The antigen remains unidentified. Germline CDR1 reads SGHKS; CDR2 reads YYEKEE (reference sequence). The CDR3 totals 15 residues. V was cut by 2 bases and J by 5 bases, with 13 bases left in between. Libraries were prepared by immunoSEQ multiplex PCR; TCRdb keeps only in-frame clonotypes and omits some of them. Among about 53,000 clones, around 83% were seen once, and the ten largest hold roughly 27%. The sequence derives from a man aged 50-59 years with gastric cancer. The V call is TRBV5-5, the J call TRBJ2-2; D is unclear. The sequencing used peripheral blood, collected from a patient treated with photon-based radiotherapy. CDR3 coding DNA: TGTGCCAGCAGCTTCTCGGACCTAAGGACCGGGGAGCTGTTTTTT. Translated, it gives CASSFSDLRTGELFF.